These T cell receptor beta chains were read from a single sample in a study of human T cells and chemical hapten exposure. MiXCR, run by TCRdb on the RACE reads, gives a single entry per CDR3 protein. Counted here are 95,000 to 150,000 distinct CDR3 sequences, approximately 10% occurring once; the ten biggest clones make up approximately 2.5%. This material consisted of whole blood, taken in connection with sensitization to the hapten diphenylcyclopropenone (DPC). The receptors come from a woman in her fifties or sixties with alopecia areata. Some clones in this sample may be carry-over from other donors' samples. The CDR3 runs from the conserved cysteine through the conserved F or W. A D gene is named only where the DNA matches it firmly. Not every row has a clone size; where given, it reads once, few, many or a size class.

J gene,clone size,D gene,V gene,CDR3 protein,CDR3 DNA
TRBJ2-3,few,TRBD1,TRBV28,CASSLGGGQGQYF,TGTGCCAGCAGCCTAGGTGGGGGACAGGGGCAGTATTTT
TRBJ2-1,many,NA,TRBV7-9,CASTTYVRDPGHNEQFF,TGTGCCAGCACCACATATGTCCGGGACCCCGGGCACAATGAGCAGTTCTTC
TRBJ2-7,few,TRBD2,TRBV20-1,CSARDLAAYEQYF,TGCAGTGCTAGAGATCTAGCGGCGTACGAGCAGTACTTC
TRBJ2-7,NA,NA,TRBV20-1,CSARGKVQIYEQYF,TGCAGTGCTAGAGGGAAGGTCCAGATCTACGAGCAGTACTTC
TRBJ2-1,few,NA,TRBV12-3/TRBV12-4,CASSLGEDEQFF,TGTGCCAGCAGTTTAGGGGAAGATGAGCAGTTCTTC
TRBJ1-2,NA,TRBD1,TRBV20-1,CSARDLAGGAYGYTF,TGCAGTGCTAGAGATCTCGCAGGGGGAGCCTATGGCTACACCTTC
TRBJ2-3,once,NA,TRBV6-2/TRBV6-3,CASSTRIVGTDTQYF,TGTGCCAGCAGTACCCGGATCGTGGGCACAGATACGCAGTATTTT
TRBJ2-7,NA,NA,TRBV5-1,CASSMGVGERAAYEQYF,TGCGCCAGCAGCATGGGCGTCGGGGAGCGGGCCGCCTACGAGCAGTACTTC
TRBJ2-5,many,NA,TRBV7-9,CASSLIAGVETQYF,TGTGCCAGCAGCTTGATCGCAGGGGTGGAGACCCAGTACTTC
TRBJ2-6,many,NA,TRBV12-3/TRBV12-4,CASSLRGSSGANVLTF,TGTGCCAGCAGTTTACGGGGGAGCTCTGGGGCCAACGTCCTGACTTTC
TRBJ1-1,NA,TRBD1,TRBV4-3,CASSQEWTGRSEAFF,TGCGCCAGCAGCCAAGAATGGACAGGGAGGAGTGAAGCTTTCTTT
TRBJ1-6,NA,NA,TRBV27,CASSSQGRGYNAPLHF,TGTGCCAGCAGTTCTCAGGGTAGGGGCTATAATGCACCCCTCCACTTT
TRBJ2-7,NA,TRBD1,TRBV11-2,CASSLGTGGAMYF,TGTGCCAGCAGCTTAGGGACAGGGGGCGCGATGTACTTC
TRBJ1-3,few,TRBD1,TRBV20-1,CSATSGTAGNTIYF,TGCAGTGCTACGAGCGGGACAGCGGGAAACACCATATATTTT
TRBJ1-5,NA,NA,TRBV5-1,CASSLAGAGQPQHF,TGCGCCAGCAGCTTGGCGGGGGCTGGCCAGCCCCAGCATTTT
TRBJ1-6,few,NA,TRBV6-5,CASTPGGVSNSPLHF,TGTGCCAGCACCCCCGGGGGGGTATCGAATTCACCCCTCCACTTT
TRBJ2-5,few,TRBD2,TRBV7-2,CASSPLGGAGETQYF,TGTGCCAGCAGCCCGCTCGGGGGGGCGGGCGAGACCCAGTACTTC
TRBJ1-6,few,NA,TRBV4-3,CASSQDTGWNSPLHF,TGCGCCAGCAGCCAAGATACAGGGTGGAATTCACCCCTCCACTTT
TRBJ2-1,once,NA,TRBV11-3,CASSQRGRQYNEQFF,TGTGCCAGCAGCCAAAGGGGCAGGCAATACAATGAGCAGTTCTTC
TRBJ1-2,many,NA,TRBV6-5,CASSPGLNYGYTF,TGTGCCAGCAGTCCAGGGTTAAACTATGGCTACACCTTC
TRBJ1-5,few,NA,TRBV11-2,CASSPNGARNQPQHF,TGTGCCAGCAGCCCCAACGGGGCGCGCAATCAGCCCCAGCATTTT
TRBJ2-7,few,TRBD2,TRBV6-5,CASSSPGGGPYEQYF,TGTGCCAGCAGCTCCCCGGGGGGGGGGCCCTACGAGCAGTACTTC
TRBJ2-3,NA,NA,TRBV29-1,CSVALDSNTDTQYF,TGCAGCGTTGCCCTCGACAGCAACACAGATACGCAGTATTTT
TRBJ2-2,few,TRBD2,TRBV7-3,CASSSLGLAGGTGELFF,TGTGCCAGCAGCTCCCTGGGACTAGCGGGGGGGACCGGGGAGCTGTTTTTT
TRBJ2-1,NA,TRBD2,TRBV28,CASSPADLAGVVRNEQFF,TGTGCCAGCAGCCCGGCTGATCTAGCGGGAGTTGTTCGCAATGAGCAGTTCTTC
TRBJ1-4,few,NA,TRBV30,CAWSVQPRDEKLFF,TGTGCCTGGAGTGTACAACCCCGCGATGAAAAACTGTTTTTT